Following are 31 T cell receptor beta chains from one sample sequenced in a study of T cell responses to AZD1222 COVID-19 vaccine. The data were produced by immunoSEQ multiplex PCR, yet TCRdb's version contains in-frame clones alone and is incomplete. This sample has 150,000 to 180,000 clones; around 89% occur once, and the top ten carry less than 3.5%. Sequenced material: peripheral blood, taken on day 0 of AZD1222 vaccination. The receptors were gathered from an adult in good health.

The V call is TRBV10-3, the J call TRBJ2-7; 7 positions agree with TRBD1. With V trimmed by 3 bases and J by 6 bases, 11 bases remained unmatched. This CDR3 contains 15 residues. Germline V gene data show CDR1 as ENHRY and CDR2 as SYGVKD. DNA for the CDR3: TGTGCCATCAGTGAAGAAGGGGGCCTTAGTTCCGAGCAGTACTTC. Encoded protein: CAISEEGGLSSEQYF.

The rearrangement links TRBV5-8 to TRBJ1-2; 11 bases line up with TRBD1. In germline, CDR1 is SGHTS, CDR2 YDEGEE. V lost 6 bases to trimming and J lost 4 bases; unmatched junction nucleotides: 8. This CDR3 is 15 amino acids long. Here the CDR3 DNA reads TGTGCCAGCAAGATCCGGGACAGGGGGGTCTATGGCTACACCTTC. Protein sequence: CASKIRDRGVYGYTF.

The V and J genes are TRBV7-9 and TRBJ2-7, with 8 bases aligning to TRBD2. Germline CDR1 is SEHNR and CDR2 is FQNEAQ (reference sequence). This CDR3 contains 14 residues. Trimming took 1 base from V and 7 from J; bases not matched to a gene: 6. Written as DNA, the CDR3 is TGTGCCAGCAGCTTAGAGTTGAGCGGGAGTGAGCAGTACTTC. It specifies CASSLELSGSEQYF.

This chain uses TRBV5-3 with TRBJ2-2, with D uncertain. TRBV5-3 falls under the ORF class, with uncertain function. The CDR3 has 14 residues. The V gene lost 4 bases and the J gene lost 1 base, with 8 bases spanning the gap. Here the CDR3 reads CARSPTGNTGELFF. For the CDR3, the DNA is TGTGCCAGAAGCCCGACTGGGAACACCGGGGAGCTGTTTTTT.

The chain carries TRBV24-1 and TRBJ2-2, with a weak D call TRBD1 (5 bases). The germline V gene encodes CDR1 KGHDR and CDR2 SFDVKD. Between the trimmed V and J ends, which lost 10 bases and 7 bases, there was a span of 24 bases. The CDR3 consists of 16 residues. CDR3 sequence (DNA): TGTGCCACTGCAGGAACCGGGCAGGGTCTCGACGGGGAGCTGTTTTTT. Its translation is CATAGTGQGLDGELFF.

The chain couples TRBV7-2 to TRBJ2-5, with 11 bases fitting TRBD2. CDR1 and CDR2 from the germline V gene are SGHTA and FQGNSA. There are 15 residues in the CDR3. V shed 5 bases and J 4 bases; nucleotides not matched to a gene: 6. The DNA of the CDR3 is TGTGCCAGCAGCCAGCAGACTAGCGGGGCAGAGACCCAGTACTTC. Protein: CASSQQTSGAETQYF.

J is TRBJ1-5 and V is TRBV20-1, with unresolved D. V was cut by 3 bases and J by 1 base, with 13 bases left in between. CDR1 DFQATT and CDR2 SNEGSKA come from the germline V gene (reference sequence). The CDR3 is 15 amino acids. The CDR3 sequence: CSASSGSGSNQPQHF. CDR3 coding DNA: TGCAGTGCTAGTTCCGGGTCTGGGAGCAATCAGCCCCAGCATTTT.

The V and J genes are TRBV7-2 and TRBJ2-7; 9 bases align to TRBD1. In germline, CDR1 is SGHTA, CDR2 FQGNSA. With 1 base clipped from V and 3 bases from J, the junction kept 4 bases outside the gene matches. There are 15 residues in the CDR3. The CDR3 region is CASSLGGTGYYEQYF. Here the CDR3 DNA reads TGTGCCAGCAGCTTAGGTGGGACAGGGTACTACGAGCAGTACTTC.

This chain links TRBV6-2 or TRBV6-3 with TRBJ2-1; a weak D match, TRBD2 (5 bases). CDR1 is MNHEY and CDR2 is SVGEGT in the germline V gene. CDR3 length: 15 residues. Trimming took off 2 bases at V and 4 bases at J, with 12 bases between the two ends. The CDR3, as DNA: TGTGCCAGCAGTTACCGTCTAGCCGCTTACAATGAGCAGTTCTTC. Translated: CASSYRLAAYNEQFF.

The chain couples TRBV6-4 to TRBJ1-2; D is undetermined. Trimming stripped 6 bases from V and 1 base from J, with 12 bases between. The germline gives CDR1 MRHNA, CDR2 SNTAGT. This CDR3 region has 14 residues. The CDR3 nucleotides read TGTGCCAGCAGCCCGGACTTGCGTAACTATGGCTACACCTTC. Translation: CASSPDLRNYGYTF.

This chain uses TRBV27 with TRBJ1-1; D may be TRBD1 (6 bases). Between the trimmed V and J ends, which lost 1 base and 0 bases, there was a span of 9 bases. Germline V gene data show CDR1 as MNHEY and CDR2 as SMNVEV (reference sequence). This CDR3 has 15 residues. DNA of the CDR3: TGTGCCAGCAGTTTATTGAGGACAGTGAACACTGAAGCTTTCTTT. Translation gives CASSLLRTVNTEAFF.

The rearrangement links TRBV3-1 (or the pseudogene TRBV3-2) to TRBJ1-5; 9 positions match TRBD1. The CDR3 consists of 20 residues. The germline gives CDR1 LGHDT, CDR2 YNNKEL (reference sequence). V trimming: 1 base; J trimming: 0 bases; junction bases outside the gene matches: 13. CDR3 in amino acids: CASSQGNLWWDRDSNQPQHF. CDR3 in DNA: TGTGCCAGCAGCCAAGGGAATTTGTGGTGGGACAGGGATAGCAATCAGCCCCAGCATTTT.

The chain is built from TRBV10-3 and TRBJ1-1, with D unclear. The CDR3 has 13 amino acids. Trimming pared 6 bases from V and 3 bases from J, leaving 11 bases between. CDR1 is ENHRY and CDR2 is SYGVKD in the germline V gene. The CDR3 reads CAISVTRDTEAFF. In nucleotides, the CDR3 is TGTGCCATCAGCGTGACTCGGGACACTGAAGCTTTCTTT.

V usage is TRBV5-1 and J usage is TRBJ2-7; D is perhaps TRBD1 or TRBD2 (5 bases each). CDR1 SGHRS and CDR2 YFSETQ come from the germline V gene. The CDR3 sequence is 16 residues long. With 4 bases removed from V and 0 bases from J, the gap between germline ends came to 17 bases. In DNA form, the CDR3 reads TGCGCCAGCAGCCTGGGGGTCAGAATAGCCTCCTACGAGCAGTACTTC. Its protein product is CASSLGVRIASYEQYF. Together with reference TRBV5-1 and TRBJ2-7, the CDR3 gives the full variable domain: KAGVTQTPRYLIKTRGQQVTLSCSPISGHRSVSWYQQTPGQGLQFLFEYFSETQRNKGNFPGRFSGRQFSNSRSEMNVSTLELGDSALYLCASSLGVRIASYEQYFGPGTRLTVT.

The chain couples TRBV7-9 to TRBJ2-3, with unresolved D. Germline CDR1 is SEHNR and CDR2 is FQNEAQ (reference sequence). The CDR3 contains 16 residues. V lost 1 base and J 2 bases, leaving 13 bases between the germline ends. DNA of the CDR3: TGTGCCAGCAGCTTAGTCCCCAGCCGAAACACAGATACGCAGTATTTT. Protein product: CASSLVPSRNTDTQYF.

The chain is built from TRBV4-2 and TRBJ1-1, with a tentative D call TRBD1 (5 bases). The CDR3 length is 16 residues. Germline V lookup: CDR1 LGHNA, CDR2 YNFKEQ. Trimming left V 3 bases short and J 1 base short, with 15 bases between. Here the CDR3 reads CASSHGAGRTNTEAFF. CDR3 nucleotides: TGTGCCAGCAGCCATGGCGCGGGACGGACGAACACTGAAGCTTTCTTT.

For the CDR3, the DNA is TGTGCCAGCAGTCCCCAGACAGCACCCGATGAAAAACTGTTTTTT. Residues: CASSPQTAPDEKLFF. V gene TRBV6-5 combines with J gene TRBJ1-4; D might be TRBD1 (5 bases). The CDR3 contains 15 residues. V dropped 5 bases and J dropped 6 bases, with 16 bases sitting between them. Germline-derived CDR1 and CDR2 are MNHEY and SVGAGI.

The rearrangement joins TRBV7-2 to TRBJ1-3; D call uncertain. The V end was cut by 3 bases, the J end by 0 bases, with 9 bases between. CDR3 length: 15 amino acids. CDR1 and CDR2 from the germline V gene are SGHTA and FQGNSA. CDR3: CASSFQTSSGNTIYF. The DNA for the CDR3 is TGTGCCAGCAGCTTCCAAACTAGCTCTGGAAACACCATATATTTT.

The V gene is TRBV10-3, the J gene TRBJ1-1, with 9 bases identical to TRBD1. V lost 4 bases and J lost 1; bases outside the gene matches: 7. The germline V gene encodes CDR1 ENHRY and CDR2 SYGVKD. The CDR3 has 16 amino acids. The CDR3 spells CAISAGQGRSNTEAFF. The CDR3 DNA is TGTGCCATCAGTGCCGGACAGGGGAGGTCGAACACTGAAGCTTTCTTT.

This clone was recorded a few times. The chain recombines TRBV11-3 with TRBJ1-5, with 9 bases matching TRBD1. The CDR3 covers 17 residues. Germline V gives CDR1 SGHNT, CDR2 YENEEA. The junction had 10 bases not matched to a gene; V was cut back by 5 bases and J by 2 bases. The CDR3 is CASSPKYRDRGNQPQHF. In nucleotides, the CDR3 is TGTGCCAGCAGCCCGAAATACCGGGACAGGGGCAATCAGCCCCAGCATTTT.

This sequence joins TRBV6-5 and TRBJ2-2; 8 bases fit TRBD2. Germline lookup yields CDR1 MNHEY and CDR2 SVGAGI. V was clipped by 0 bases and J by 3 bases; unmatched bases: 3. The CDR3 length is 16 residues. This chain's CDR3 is CASSYSSGGYTGELFF. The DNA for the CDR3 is TGTGCCAGCAGTTACTCAAGCGGGGGTTACACCGGGGAGCTGTTTTTT.

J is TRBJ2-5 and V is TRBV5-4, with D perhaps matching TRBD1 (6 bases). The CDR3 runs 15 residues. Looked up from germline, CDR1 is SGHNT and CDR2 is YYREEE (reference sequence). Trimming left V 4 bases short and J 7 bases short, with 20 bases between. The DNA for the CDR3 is TGTGCCAGCAGCCTGGACAGTACTACAAGAGCGACCCAGTACTTC. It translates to CASSLDSTTRATQYF.

For the CDR3, the DNA is TGTGCCAGCAGCCCTAGGACCCGGGGGTCTGGAAACACCATATATTTT. This gives the protein CASSPRTRGSGNTIYF. This rearrangement joins TRBV3-1 (or the pseudogene TRBV3-2) to TRBJ1-3; tentatively, D is TRBD1 (5 bases). This CDR3 has 16 residues. Germline V gene data show CDR1 as LGHDT and CDR2 as YNNKEL (reference sequence). Trimming took 4 bases from V and 1 from J, leaving 14 bases between them.

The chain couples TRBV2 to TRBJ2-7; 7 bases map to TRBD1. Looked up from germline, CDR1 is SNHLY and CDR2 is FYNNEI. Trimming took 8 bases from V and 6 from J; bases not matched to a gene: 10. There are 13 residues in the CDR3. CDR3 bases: TGTGCCAGCGGGCTGAAGGGGGCAGGCGAGCAGTACTTC. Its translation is CASGLKGAGEQYF.

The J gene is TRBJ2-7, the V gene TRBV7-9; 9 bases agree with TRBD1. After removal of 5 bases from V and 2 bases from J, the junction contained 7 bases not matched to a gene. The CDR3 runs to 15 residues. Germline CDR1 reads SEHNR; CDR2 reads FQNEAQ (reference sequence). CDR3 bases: TGTGCCAGCAGCCCCGGGACAGGGATTCCCTACGAGCAGTACTTC. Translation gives CASSPGTGIPYEQYF.

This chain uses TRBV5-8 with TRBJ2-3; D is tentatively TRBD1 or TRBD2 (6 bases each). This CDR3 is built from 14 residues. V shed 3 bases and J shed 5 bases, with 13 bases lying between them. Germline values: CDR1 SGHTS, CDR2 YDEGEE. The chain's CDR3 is CASSSDEGGDTQYF. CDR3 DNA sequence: TGTGCCAGCAGCTCGGATGAGGGGGGAGATACGCAGTATTTT.

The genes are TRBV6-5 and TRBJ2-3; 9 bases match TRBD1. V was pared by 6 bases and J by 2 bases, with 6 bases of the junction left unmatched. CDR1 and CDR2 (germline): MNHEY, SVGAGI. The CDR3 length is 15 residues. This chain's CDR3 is CASSLRDRVTDTQYF. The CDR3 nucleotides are TGTGCCAGCAGCCTACGGGACAGGGTCACAGATACGCAGTATTTT.

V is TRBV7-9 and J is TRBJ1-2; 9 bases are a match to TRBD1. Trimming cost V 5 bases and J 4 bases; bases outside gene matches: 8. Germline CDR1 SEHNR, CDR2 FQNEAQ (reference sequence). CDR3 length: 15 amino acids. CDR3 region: CASSLGQGQLYGYTF. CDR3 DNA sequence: TGTGCCAGCAGCCTCGGACAGGGGCAACTCTATGGCTACACCTTC.

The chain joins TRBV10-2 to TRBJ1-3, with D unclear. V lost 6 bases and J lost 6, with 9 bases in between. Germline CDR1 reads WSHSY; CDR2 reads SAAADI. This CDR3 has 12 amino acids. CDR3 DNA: TGCGCCAGCAGGCAGTCGGCAAACACCATATATTTT. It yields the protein CASRQSANTIYF.

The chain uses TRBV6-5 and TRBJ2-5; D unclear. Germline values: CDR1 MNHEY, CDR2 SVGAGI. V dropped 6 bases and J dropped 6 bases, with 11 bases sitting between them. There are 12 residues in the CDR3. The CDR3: CASRDAGKTQYF. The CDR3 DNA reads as TGTGCCAGCAGGGATGCTGGGAAGACCCAGTACTTC.

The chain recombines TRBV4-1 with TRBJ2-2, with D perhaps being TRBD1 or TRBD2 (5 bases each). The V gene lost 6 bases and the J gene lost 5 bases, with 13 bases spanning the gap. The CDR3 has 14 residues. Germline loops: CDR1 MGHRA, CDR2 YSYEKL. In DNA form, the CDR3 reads TGCGCCAGCAGTTCGTGGGGCGGGACCGGGGAGCTGTTTTTT. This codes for CASSSWGGTGELFF.